This T cell receptor (beta chain) was found in a study of T-cell memory formation after mild COVID-19. Whole-study findings and limits: Memory sampled before infection contained some responding clones, suggesting cross-reactive memory joined. CD4+ clones that contracted lay mainly in CM and EM; CD8+ ones lay in EMRA.

5'RACE with constant-segment primers built TCRalpha and TCRbeta cDNA libraries with UMIs. In TCRdb, the 5' RACE reads were re-called with MiXCR into one record per CDR3 protein. Of 450,000 or so distinct CDR3 sequences listed, 25% are singletons. This clonotype was counted between two and nine times. Its antigen is not known. Trimming cost V 2 bases and J 2 bases, with 12 bases left between them. The V gene's germline CDR1 is SGDLS and CDR2 YYNGEE. The CDR3 runs 15 residues. This chain uses TRBV9 with TRBJ2-3, with a possible D match to TRBD1 (5 bases). The TCR sequence derives from an adult woman who had mild COVID-19 (a few samples of this study predate the infection). Cell type and time point are not known. Material for sequencing was PBMCs or a T cell subset sorted from them (not recorded which). The CDR3 DNA follows: TGTGCCAGCAGCGTTTACTCAGGGCCCACAGATACGCAGTATTTT. Residues: CASSVYSGPTDTQYF.